The 22 T cell receptor beta chains below were found in one sample sequenced in a study of long-term antiretroviral therapy in people with HIV. Sequencing used immunoSEQ v3.0 at survey level. Using immunoSEQ multiplex PCR, the repertoire was profiled, and TCRdb retains in-frame clones only, with some absent. Among tens of thousands of clones listed, 91% were seen once. This sample comprised unsorted PBMCs, obtained 3.1 years after starting antiretroviral therapy. These receptors came from a young man with HIV.

V usage is TRBV9 and J usage is TRBJ1-6, with D uncertain. V dropped 1 base and J dropped 7 bases, with 9 bases sitting between them. The V gene's germline CDR1 is SGDLS and CDR2 YYNGEE. The CDR3 has 14 amino acids. This chain's CDR3 is CASSVRVQNSPLHF. In nucleotides, the CDR3 is TGTGCCAGCAGCGTACGAGTACAGAATTCACCCCTCCACTTT. Variable domain in full (rest from reference TRBV9 and TRBJ1-6): DSGVTQTPKHLITATGQRVTLRCSPRSGDLSVYWYQQSLDQGLQFLIQYYNGEERAKGNILERFSAQQFPDLHSELNLSSLELGDSALYFCASSVRVQNSPLHFGNGTRLTVT.

The chain joins TRBV27 to TRBJ2-2; D could derive from TRBD1 or TRBD2 (6 bases each). The V gene lost 6 bases and the J gene lost 3 bases, with 20 bases spanning the gap. The germline CDR1 and CDR2 sequences are MNHEY and SMNVEV (reference sequence). The CDR3 is made up of 17 amino acids. Here the CDR3 DNA reads TGTGCCAGCAGACGGGGGCCGGGACTTTCGCACACCGGGGAGCTGTTTTTT. Translating it yields CASRRGPGLSHTGELFF.

The chain recombines TRBV5-1 with TRBJ1-3; D call uncertain. V dropped 3 bases and J dropped 0 bases, with 7 bases sitting between them. Germline lookup yields CDR1 SGHRS and CDR2 YFSETQ. The CDR3 runs to 14 residues. The CDR3 sequence: CASSSRGSGNTIYF. CDR3 nucleotides: TGCGCCAGCAGCTCCCGGGGCTCTGGAAACACCATATATTTT.

The rearrangement links TRBV4-2 to TRBJ2-7; 7 positions agree with TRBD1. V shed 0 bases and J 1 base; nucleotides not matched to a gene: 6. Germline assignment: CDR1 LGHNA and CDR2 YNFKEQ. CDR3 length: 16 amino acids. The CDR3 coding sequence is TGTGCCAGCAGCCAAGATTTTGGGACAGAGTCCTACGAGCAGTACTTC. Protein sequence: CASSQDFGTESYEQYF.

This chain joins TRBV28 and TRBJ2-2, with D possibly matching TRBD2 (5 bases). Deletions cut 8 bases from V and 6 bases from J, with 16 bases between. The length of the CDR3 is 14 residues. CDR1 and CDR2 (germline): MDHEN, SYDVKM. As DNA, the CDR3 is TGTGCCAGCGGGTGGATTATCGGGGCCGGGGAGCTGTTTTTT. This sequence encodes CASGWIIGAGELFF.

The rearrangement links TRBV5-5 to TRBJ2-7, with D possibly TRBD2 on 7 matching bases. V lost 5 bases and J lost 1, with 13 bases in between. CDR1 and CDR2 (germline): SGHKS, YYEKEE (reference sequence). The CDR3 has 14 amino acids. This chain's CDR3 is CASREGGSSYEQYF. The CDR3 coding sequence is TGTGCCAGCAGAGAGGGGGGGAGTTCCTACGAGCAGTACTTC.

This chain connects TRBV7-2 to TRBJ2-2; D is ambiguous. The CDR3 consists of 14 residues. Germline V gene data show CDR1 as SGHTA and CDR2 as FQGNSA. Trimming left V 2 bases short and J 5 bases short, with 9 bases between. The CDR3 spells CASSLPRDTGELFF. Here the CDR3 DNA reads TGTGCCAGCAGCTTACCCCGAGATACCGGGGAGCTGTTTTTT.

For the CDR3, the DNA is TGTGCCAGTAATACAGGAGATAATTCACCCCTCCACTTT. It translates to CASNTGDNSPLHF. The rearrangement uses TRBV2 and TRBJ1-6, with D perhaps matching TRBD1 (5 bases). This CDR3 contains 13 residues. Trimming took off 9 bases at V and 5 bases at J, with 11 bases between the two ends. Germline V lookup: CDR1 SNHLY, CDR2 FYNNEI.

The chain is built from TRBV6-6 and TRBJ2-7; 9 bases line up with TRBD2. Trimming cost V 0 bases and J 5 bases; bases outside gene matches: 8. CDR1 and CDR2 (germline): MNHNY, SVGAGI (reference sequence). The CDR3 runs 16 residues. For the CDR3, the DNA is TGTGCCAGCAGTTACTCGCTCGCGGGAGGGCCCCACGAGCAGTACTTC. Amino acids: CASSYSLAGGPHEQYF.

The gene calls are TRBV5-6 and TRBJ1-2; D unresolved. In germline, CDR1 is SGHDT, CDR2 YYEEEE. This CDR3 spans 13 amino acids. V was trimmed by 2 bases and J by 5 bases, leaving 10 bases between them. The CDR3 here is CASSLNMMYGYTF. In DNA form, the CDR3 reads TGTGCCAGCAGCTTAAATATGATGTATGGCTACACCTTC. Supplemented by reference TRBV5-6 and TRBJ1-2, the full variable domain reads DAGVTQSPTHLIKTRGQQVTLRCSPKSGHDTVSWYQQALGQGPQFIFQYYEEEERQRGNFPDRFSGHQFPNYSSELNVNALLLGDSALYLCASSLNMMYGYTFGSGTRLTVV.

The chain combines TRBV28 with TRBJ2-6; D gene unclear. The V gene's germline CDR1 is MDHEN and CDR2 SYDVKM. The CDR3 covers 13 residues. V lost 7 bases to trimming and J lost 0 bases, with 4 bases between them. CDR3 residues: CASTLSGANVLTF. The CDR3 bases are TGTGCCAGCACTCTCTCTGGGGCCAACGTCCTGACTTTC.

This clone occurred once. The chain has TRBV7-9 and TRBJ1-2, with no clear D. The CDR3 has 14 amino acids. CDR1 is SEHNR, CDR2 FQNEAQ, per germline (reference sequence). The V end was cut by 3 bases, the J end by 6 bases, with 14 bases between. CDR3 sequence reads: CASSFGVGKHGYTF. CDR3 bases: TGTGCCAGCAGCTTCGGGGTAGGGAAGCATGGCTACACCTTC.

The chain carries TRBV10-3 and TRBJ2-7; D is possibly TRBD2 (5 bases). The CDR3 spans 12 residues. The germline CDR1 and CDR2 sequences are ENHRY and SYGVKD. V was pared by 11 bases and J by 3 bases, with 14 bases between. CDR3 coding DNA: TGTGCCTCCGAGGACGGGATCTACGAGCAGTACTTC. Protein sequence: CASEDGIYEQYF.

This sequence joins TRBV5-5 and TRBJ2-7; possibly TRBD1 for D (5 bases). V lost 0 bases, J lost 1 base, and 11 bases lay in between. Germline values: CDR1 SGHKS, CDR2 YYEKEE (reference sequence). The CDR3 length is 15 residues. The DNA for the CDR3 is TGTGCCAGCAGCTTGGCACAGGCAGGGTCCTACGAGCAGTACTTC. Translating it yields CASSLAQAGSYEQYF.

This chain links TRBV7-2 with TRBJ1-1, with D possibly matching TRBD1 (5 bases). CDR3 length: 10 residues. CDR1 and CDR2 from the germline V gene are SGHTA and FQGNSA. The ends were cut back, 4 bases at V and 11 bases at J, with 8 bases in the middle. CDR3: CASSSRDAFF. The CDR3 DNA sequence: TGTGCCAGCAGCTCCCGGGACGCTTTCTTT.

The chain joins TRBV19 to TRBJ1-3; D is possibly TRBD1 (5 bases). Trimming took 8 bases from V and 1 from J, leaving 24 bases between them. The germline V gene encodes CDR1 LNHDA and CDR2 SQIVND (reference sequence). This CDR3 comprises 18 residues. CDR3: CASSYRANSGRSGNTIYF. In DNA, the CDR3 is TGTGCCAGTTCCTACCGGGCCAATTCAGGGAGGTCTGGAAACACCATATATTTT.

This clone was detected once. The rearrangement uses TRBV6-6 and TRBJ1-3; no firm D call. The CDR3 spans 11 residues. The germline V gene has CDR1 MNHNY and CDR2 SVGAGI (reference sequence). The V end was cut by 5 bases, the J end by 15 bases, with 14 bases between. CDR3 bases: TGTGCCAGCAGTCCTCGGACTCAAAAATATTTT. Protein: CASSPRTQKYF.

The chain has TRBV5-5 and TRBJ1-5; D gene ambiguous. The germline gives CDR1 SGHKS, CDR2 YYEKEE (reference sequence). V dropped 4 bases and J dropped 3 bases, with 14 bases sitting between them. CDR3 length equals 15 residues. CDR3 residues: CASSLAPEYNQPQHF. The CDR3 nucleotides read TGTGCCAGCAGCCTCGCCCCGGAGTACAATCAGCCCCAGCATTTT.

This chain links TRBV15 with TRBJ1-2; D remains ambiguous. The CDR3 is 14 amino acids. V was pared by 6 bases and J by 2 bases, with 13 bases between. CDR1 LNHNV and CDR2 YYDKDF come from the germline V gene (reference sequence). The CDR3 spells CATSRGKGNYGYTF. CDR3 DNA: TGTGCCACCAGTCGAGGGAAAGGGAACTATGGCTACACCTTC.

This chain links TRBV4-1 with TRBJ2-3; no reliable D call. In germline, CDR1 is MGHRA, CDR2 YSYEKL. V lost 1 base and J 4 bases, leaving 6 bases between the germline ends. The CDR3 is 13 residues long. CDR3 sequence (DNA): TGCGCCAGCAGCCAAGGGTTGGCAGATACGCAGTATTTT. It yields the protein CASSQGLADTQYF.

This clone was seen just once. The chain combines TRBV7-2 with TRBJ2-7; no clear D. Trimming shortened V by 1 base and J by 2 bases, and 12 bases separated the two germline ends. Germline lookup yields CDR1 SGHTA and CDR2 FQGNSA. The CDR3 loop spans 15 amino acids. The CDR3 nucleotides are TGTGCCAGCAGCTTAGACGTGCCCCGTGCCTACGAGCAGTACTTC. Translation: CASSLDVPRAYEQYF.

The chain is built from TRBV27 and TRBJ1-3; D is possibly TRBD1 (5 bases). The CDR3 is made up of 15 amino acids. In germline, CDR1 is MNHEY, CDR2 SMNVEV (reference sequence). Trimming removed 2 bases at V and 0 bases at J, with 8 bases between. CDR3 residues: CASSLQGSSGNTIYF. The CDR3 bases are TGTGCCAGCAGTTTACAGGGAAGCTCTGGAAACACCATATATTTT.